This TCR beta chain was identified during a study of molecular identifiers for immune sequencing clone quantification. The CD8+CD4-CCR7+CD45RA+ phenotype defined the sorted naive CD8 T cells. Concerning this clonotype itself: Its antigen is unknown.

Findings of the study overall: In naive cells, under 1% of molecules belonged to clones above 20 RNA copies, against over 99% in effector cells. A single cell's spiked Jurkat TCR RNA was reportedly detectable among about a million naive cells.

A single record per CDR3 protein comes from TCRdb applying MiXCR to the PCR reads. This table holds 88,000 or so distinct CDR3 sequences, over 20% found once. V was pared by 1 base and J by 5 bases, with 11 bases between. The CDR3 totals 14 residues. Germline CDR1 is SEHNR and CDR2 is FQNEAQ (reference sequence). The origin of this receptor is a human donor in good health. Some libraries in this study had Jurkat cell RNA spiked in. Sequences were obtained from naive CD8+ T cells from blood, with Jurkat cell RNA spiked in. Subset specified: FACS-sorted CD8+CD4-CCR7+CD45RA+ naive T cells. The V and J genes are TRBV7-9 and TRBJ1-2, with D perhaps matching TRBD1 (6 bases). Written as DNA, the CDR3 is TGTGCCAGCAGCTTAGAGACAGGAGTTTATGGCTACACCTTC. Amino acids: CASSLETGVYGYTF. Full variable domain (rest looked up from reference TRBV7-9 and TRBJ1-2): DTGVSQNPRHKITKRGQNVTFRCDPISEHNRLYWYRQTLGQGPEFLTYFQNEAQLEKSRLLSDRFSAERPKGSFSTLEIQRTEQGDSAMYLCASSLETGVYGYTFGSGTRLTVV.